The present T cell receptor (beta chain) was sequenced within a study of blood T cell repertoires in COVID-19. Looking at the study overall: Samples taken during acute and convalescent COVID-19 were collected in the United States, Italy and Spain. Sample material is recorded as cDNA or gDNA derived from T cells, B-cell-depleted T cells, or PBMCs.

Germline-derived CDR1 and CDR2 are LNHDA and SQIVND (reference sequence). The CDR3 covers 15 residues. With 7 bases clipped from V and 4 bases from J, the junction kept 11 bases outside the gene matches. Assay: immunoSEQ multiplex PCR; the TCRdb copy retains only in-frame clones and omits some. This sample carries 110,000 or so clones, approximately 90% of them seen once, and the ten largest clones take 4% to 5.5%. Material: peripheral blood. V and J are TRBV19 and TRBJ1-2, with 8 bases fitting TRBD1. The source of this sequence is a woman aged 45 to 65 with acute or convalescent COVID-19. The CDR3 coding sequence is TGTGCCAGTACCCTAGGACAGGGCGGCGGCTATGGCTACACCTTC. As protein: CASTLGQGGGYGYTF.